The T cell receptor beta chain under discussion was sequenced for a study of T cell responses to AZD1222 COVID-19 vaccine. The CDR3 extends over 14 amino acids. Trimming left V 4 bases short and J 3 bases short, with 12 bases between. Looked up from germline, CDR1 is SGHNT and CDR2 is YYREEE (reference sequence). Sequencing was performed with immunoSEQ multiplex PCR; in TCRdb, only in-frame clones are kept and a portion is missing. The sample lists about 120,000 clones, around 90% occurring once. This material consisted of peripheral blood, taken 28 days after the second dose of the MenACWY control vaccine. The clonotype comes from an adult who received the MenACWY meningococcal vaccine as a control. This chain joins TRBV5-4 and TRBJ2-3, with a weak D call TRBD2 (6 bases). The CDR3 loop reads CASSRAGSTDTQYF. The CDR3 bases are TGTGCCAGCAGCCGTGCGGGATCAACAGATACGCAGTATTTT.